The 3 T cell receptor beta chains presented below share a single source sample, sequenced in a study of beta chain features in type 1 diabetes. Every isolated RNA sample was fully reverse transcribed, so sequencing captured expressed TCRB transcripts. Assay used: immunoSEQ multiplex PCR; TCRdb lists only in-frame clones, some missing. The sample has hundreds of thousands of clones; about a sixth are singletons. Sequenced: naive CD4+ T cells from blood. These receptors all come from a woman aged 18-29 years in good health.

This clone has only a few counts. The chain couples TRBV4-3 to TRBJ2-1; D gene unclear. Germline-derived CDR1 and CDR2 are LGHNA and YSLEER. The length of the CDR3 is 15 residues. Between the trimmed V and J ends, which lost 0 bases and 0 bases, there was a span of 6 bases. CDR3 region: CASSQDPASYNEQFF. CDR3 DNA: TGCGCCAGCAGCCAAGATCCAGCCTCCTACAATGAGCAGTTCTTC.

This chain joins TRBV19 and TRBJ2-1, with 10 nucleotides matching TRBD2. V lost 1 base, J lost 9 bases, and 24 bases stayed unmatched. The germline gives CDR1 LNHDA, CDR2 SQIVND (reference sequence). The CDR3 sequence is 21 residues long. CDR3 DNA sequence: TGTGCCAGTAGTATAGCCCTCCCAGGGGCGGTAGCGGGAGGACGTCGGGGTGAGCAGTTCTTC. Translating it yields CASSIALPGAVAGGRRGEQFF.

This clone was counted between two and nine times. This sequence joins TRBV7-2 and TRBJ2-6, with D possibly matching TRBD1 (6 bases). V dropped 2 bases and J dropped 0 bases, with 8 bases sitting between them. Germline CDR1 SGHTA, CDR2 FQGNSA. This CDR3 spans 16 amino acids. The CDR3 sequence: CASSLLGASGANVLTF. The CDR3, as DNA: TGTGCCAGCAGCTTATTGGGGGCCTCTGGGGCCAACGTCCTGACTTTC.